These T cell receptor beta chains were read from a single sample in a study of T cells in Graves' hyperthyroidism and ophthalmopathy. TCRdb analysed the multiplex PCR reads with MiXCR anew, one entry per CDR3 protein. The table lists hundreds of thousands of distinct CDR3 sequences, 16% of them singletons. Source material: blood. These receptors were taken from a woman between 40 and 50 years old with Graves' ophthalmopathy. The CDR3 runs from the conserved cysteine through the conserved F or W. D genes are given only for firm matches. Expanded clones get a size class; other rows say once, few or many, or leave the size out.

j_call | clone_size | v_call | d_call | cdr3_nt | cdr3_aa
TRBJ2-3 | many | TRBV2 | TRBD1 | TGTGCCAGCAGTGGGCTGACAGGGGTGGTTCGAGATACGCAATATTTT | CASSGLTGVVRDTQYF
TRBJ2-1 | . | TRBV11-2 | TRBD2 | TGTGCCAGCAGCTACCCGGGGACTAGCGGGAGGGATGAGCAGTTCTTC | CASSYPGTSGRDEQFF
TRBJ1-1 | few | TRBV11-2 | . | TGTGCCAGCAGCCATAAGGGGGGGGGTGTCACTGAAGCTTTCTTT | CASSHKGGGVTEAFF
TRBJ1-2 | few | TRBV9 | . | TGTGCCAGCAGCCCCACACAGGGACCCAACTATGGCTACACCTTC | CASSPTQGPNYGYTF
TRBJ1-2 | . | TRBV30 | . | TGTGCCTGGAGTATGGGACCCGATGGCTACACCTTC | CAWSMGPDGYTF
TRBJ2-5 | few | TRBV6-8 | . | TGTGCCAGCAGGTACGAAGAAGAGACCCAGTACTTC | CASRYEEETQYF
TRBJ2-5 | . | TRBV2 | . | TGTGCCAGCAGCCAAGACCCCCCCCCCCAAGAGACCCAGTACTTC | CASSQDPPPQETQYF
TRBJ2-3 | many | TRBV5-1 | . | TGCGCCAGCAGCTTGGGCGACAGAACAGATACGCAGTATTTT | CASSLGDRTDTQYF
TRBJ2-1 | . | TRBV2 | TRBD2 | TGTGCCAGCAGTGCGACTCGGGGGGTTCCCTACAATGAGCAGTTCTTC | CASSATRGVPYNEQFF
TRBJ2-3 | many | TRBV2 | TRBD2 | TGTGCCAGCAGAGAAACTAGCGGGGGGACTCGGGAGTCAGATACGCAGTATTTT | CASRETSGGTRESDTQYF
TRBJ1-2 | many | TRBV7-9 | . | TGTGCCAGCAGCCCCCGGGACTACTATGGCTACACCTTC | CASSPRDYYGYTF
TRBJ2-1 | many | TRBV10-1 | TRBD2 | TGCGCCAGCAGTCCCGGGACTAGCGGGCCCAATGAGCAGTTCTTC | CASSPGTSGPNEQFF
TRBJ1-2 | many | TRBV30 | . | TGTGCCTGGAACAGGGCCCATGGCTACACCTTC | CAWNRAHGYTF
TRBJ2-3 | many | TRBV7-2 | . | TGTGCCAGCAGCACCGTTGCGGGCCAGTGGGATACGCAGTATTTT | CASSTVAGQWDTQYF
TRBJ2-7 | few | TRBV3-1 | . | TGTGCCAGCATTACCGGGACAACCAACTACGAGCAGTACTTC | CASITGTTNYEQYF
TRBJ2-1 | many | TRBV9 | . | TGTGCCAGCAGCGCCGCAGAATTCTACAATGAGCAGTTCTTC | CASSAAEFYNEQFF
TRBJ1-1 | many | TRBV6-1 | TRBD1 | TGTGCCAGCAGCTCACGAGACAGGGGGCGGAAAGCTTTCTTT | CASSSRDRGRKAFF
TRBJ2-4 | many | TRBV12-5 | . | TGTGCTAGTGGTTTGGTTGACCAGGGATCGGGGGACATTCAGTACTTC | CASGLVDQGSGDIQYF
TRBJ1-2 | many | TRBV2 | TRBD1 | TGTGCCAGCAGTGAGACAGGGGTTGGTGGCTACACCTTC | CASSETGVGGYTF
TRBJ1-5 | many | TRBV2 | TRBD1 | TGTGCCAGCAGTGTATCAGGGGGCAAACAGCCCCAGCATTTT | CASSVSGGKQPQHF
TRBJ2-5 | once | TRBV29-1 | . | TGCAGCGCTGGGGGGCAGCAAGAGACCCAGTACTTC | CSAGGQQETQYF